The rows below give T cell receptor beta chains drawn from one sample of a study of cytomegalovirus exposure and HLA in healthy donors. The data were produced by immunoSEQ multiplex PCR, yet TCRdb's version contains in-frame clones alone and is incomplete. The sample holds tens of thousands of clones, 94% seen once. The sequenced sample consisted of PBMCs. Receptors were obtained from a woman under 30 in good health and CMV-seropositive. The CDR3 runs from the conserved cysteine through the conserved F or W. The D gene is left open where the match is weak. Clone size is stated in some rows and not others, as once, few, many or a class when expanded.

clone size,D gene,J gene,V gene,CDR3 protein,CDR3 DNA
NA,NA,TRBJ2-2,TRBV18,CASSPFLDTGELFF,TGTGCCAGCTCACCTTTCCTTGACACCGGGGAGCTGTTTTTT
NA,NA,TRBJ2-7,TRBV11-3,CASSSRGGSPLVDEQYF,TGTGCCAGCAGCTCTAGGGGGGGTTCTCCCCTTGTCGACGAGCAGTACTTC
NA,NA,TRBJ2-2,TRBV19,CASSDLNTGELFF,TGTGCCAGTAGTGACTTAAACACCGGGGAGCTGTTTTTT
NA,NA,TRBJ2-7,TRBV13,CASSPTGSHEQYF,TGTGCCAGCAGCCCCACAGGGTCCCACGAGCAGTACTTC
few,NA,TRBJ2-1,TRBV6-4,CASSESGGSYNEQFF,TGTGCCAGCAGTGAGAGCGGAGGCTCCTACAATGAGCAGTTCTTC
NA,TRBD2,TRBJ2-2,TRBV30,CAWSMGGSPGDTGELFF,TGTGCCTGGAGTATGGGGGGGAGTCCGGGAGACACCGGGGAGCTGTTTTTT
NA,TRBD2,TRBJ2-7,TRBV6-1,CASSEGGGLAGLSSYEQYF,TGTGCCAGCAGTGAAGGGGGGGGACTAGCGGGATTATCCTCCTACGAGCAGTACTTC
once,TRBD2,TRBJ2-3,TRBV18,CASSPTSGRSTDTQYF,TGTGCCAGCTCACCGACTAGCGGGAGATCTACGGATACGCAGTATTTT
NA,NA,TRBJ1-5,TRBV2,CASSEALGGSNQPQHF,TGTGCCAGCAGTGAAGCGCTGGGGGGTAGCAATCAGCCCCAGCATTTT
NA,TRBD2,TRBJ2-5,TRBV10-2,CASSDPGLAGGYQETQYF,TGCGCCAGCAGTGATCCGGGACTAGCGGGGGGCTACCAAGAGACCCAGTACTTC
NA,TRBD1,TRBJ2-7,TRBV5-1,CASSLGQGAYEQYF,TGCGCCAGCAGCCTTGGACAGGGGGCCTACGAGCAGTACTTC
NA,NA,TRBJ1-1,TRBV11-3,CASSLEFEEEAFF,TGTGCCAGCAGCTTAGAGTTTGAGGAAGAAGCTTTCTTT
NA,NA,TRBJ2-5,TRBV20-1,CSASEKETQYF,TGCAGTGCTAGCGAGAAAGAGACCCAGTACTTC
NA,NA,TRBJ2-1,TRBV30,CAWSVIASGRGEQFF,TGTGCCTGGAGTGTTATAGCGAGTGGGCGCGGTGAGCAGTTCTTC
once,NA,TRBJ1-5,TRBV19,CASSISGDSNQPQHF,TGTGCCAGTAGTATATCAGGGGACAGCAATCAGCCCCAGCATTTT
NA,TRBD1,TRBJ1-5,TRBV30,CAWSPGQSKPQHF,TGTGCCTGGAGCCCGGGACAGTCAAAGCCCCAGCATTTT
NA,TRBD1,TRBJ1-5,TRBV30,CAWSGSRQGRIQPQHF,TGTGCCTGGAGTGGCTCGAGACAGGGGAGAATTCAGCCCCAGCATTTT
once,TRBD1,TRBJ2-7,TRBV30,CAWSRVEGAYF,TGTGCCTGGAGTCGGGTCGAGGGGGCATACTTC
NA,TRBD1,TRBJ1-2,TRBV5-1,CASSQTGGKGVGYTF,TGCGCCAGCAGCCAGACAGGGGGCAAAGGAGTTGGCTACACCTTC
once,NA,TRBJ2-7,TRBV7-9,CASSFNSYEQYF,TGTGCCAGCAGCTTCAACAGTTACGAGCAGTACTTC
NA,TRBD2,TRBJ2-7,TRBV6-6,CASEGISGAHEQYF,TGTGCCAGCGAAGGGATTAGCGGGGCCCACGAGCAGTACTTC
once,TRBD2,TRBJ2-5,TRBV6-4,CASSDVAGVSETQYF,TGTGCCAGCAGTGACGTGGCGGGAGTCTCAGAGACCCAGTACTTC